The T cell receptor beta chain under discussion was sequenced for a study of OX40 agonist ivuxolimab in advanced cancers. Findings and caveats of the study: Those patients achieving a partial response at 0.1-3.0 mg/kg showed among the lowest clonal expansion. By week 6 at 0.1 to 3.0 mg/kg, blood CD4+ and CD8+ T cells had expanded clonally.

CDR3 length equals 15 residues. CDR1 is SNHLY and CDR2 is FYNNEI in the germline V gene. With 10 bases removed from V and 6 bases from J, the gap between germline ends came to 25 bases. Remarks on this clone: Its target is unknown.

The assay was immunoSEQ multiplex PCR, and TCRdb's table has in-frame clones only and misses some. The sample includes around 72,000 clones, 75% to 85% of them seen just once. The starting material was CD4+ or CD8+ T cells sorted from blood, obtained in a trial of the OX40 agonist ivuxolimab. This clonotype originated in an adult with an advanced solid tumor such as melanoma, head and neck, liver or kidney cancer. This chain uses TRBV2 with TRBJ2-7; weak D call: TRBD2 (5 bases). Here the CDR3 DNA reads TGTGCCACTGCAACCGAGACTACGCCTTGGGGCGAGCAGTACTTC. It yields the protein CATATETTPWGEQYF.